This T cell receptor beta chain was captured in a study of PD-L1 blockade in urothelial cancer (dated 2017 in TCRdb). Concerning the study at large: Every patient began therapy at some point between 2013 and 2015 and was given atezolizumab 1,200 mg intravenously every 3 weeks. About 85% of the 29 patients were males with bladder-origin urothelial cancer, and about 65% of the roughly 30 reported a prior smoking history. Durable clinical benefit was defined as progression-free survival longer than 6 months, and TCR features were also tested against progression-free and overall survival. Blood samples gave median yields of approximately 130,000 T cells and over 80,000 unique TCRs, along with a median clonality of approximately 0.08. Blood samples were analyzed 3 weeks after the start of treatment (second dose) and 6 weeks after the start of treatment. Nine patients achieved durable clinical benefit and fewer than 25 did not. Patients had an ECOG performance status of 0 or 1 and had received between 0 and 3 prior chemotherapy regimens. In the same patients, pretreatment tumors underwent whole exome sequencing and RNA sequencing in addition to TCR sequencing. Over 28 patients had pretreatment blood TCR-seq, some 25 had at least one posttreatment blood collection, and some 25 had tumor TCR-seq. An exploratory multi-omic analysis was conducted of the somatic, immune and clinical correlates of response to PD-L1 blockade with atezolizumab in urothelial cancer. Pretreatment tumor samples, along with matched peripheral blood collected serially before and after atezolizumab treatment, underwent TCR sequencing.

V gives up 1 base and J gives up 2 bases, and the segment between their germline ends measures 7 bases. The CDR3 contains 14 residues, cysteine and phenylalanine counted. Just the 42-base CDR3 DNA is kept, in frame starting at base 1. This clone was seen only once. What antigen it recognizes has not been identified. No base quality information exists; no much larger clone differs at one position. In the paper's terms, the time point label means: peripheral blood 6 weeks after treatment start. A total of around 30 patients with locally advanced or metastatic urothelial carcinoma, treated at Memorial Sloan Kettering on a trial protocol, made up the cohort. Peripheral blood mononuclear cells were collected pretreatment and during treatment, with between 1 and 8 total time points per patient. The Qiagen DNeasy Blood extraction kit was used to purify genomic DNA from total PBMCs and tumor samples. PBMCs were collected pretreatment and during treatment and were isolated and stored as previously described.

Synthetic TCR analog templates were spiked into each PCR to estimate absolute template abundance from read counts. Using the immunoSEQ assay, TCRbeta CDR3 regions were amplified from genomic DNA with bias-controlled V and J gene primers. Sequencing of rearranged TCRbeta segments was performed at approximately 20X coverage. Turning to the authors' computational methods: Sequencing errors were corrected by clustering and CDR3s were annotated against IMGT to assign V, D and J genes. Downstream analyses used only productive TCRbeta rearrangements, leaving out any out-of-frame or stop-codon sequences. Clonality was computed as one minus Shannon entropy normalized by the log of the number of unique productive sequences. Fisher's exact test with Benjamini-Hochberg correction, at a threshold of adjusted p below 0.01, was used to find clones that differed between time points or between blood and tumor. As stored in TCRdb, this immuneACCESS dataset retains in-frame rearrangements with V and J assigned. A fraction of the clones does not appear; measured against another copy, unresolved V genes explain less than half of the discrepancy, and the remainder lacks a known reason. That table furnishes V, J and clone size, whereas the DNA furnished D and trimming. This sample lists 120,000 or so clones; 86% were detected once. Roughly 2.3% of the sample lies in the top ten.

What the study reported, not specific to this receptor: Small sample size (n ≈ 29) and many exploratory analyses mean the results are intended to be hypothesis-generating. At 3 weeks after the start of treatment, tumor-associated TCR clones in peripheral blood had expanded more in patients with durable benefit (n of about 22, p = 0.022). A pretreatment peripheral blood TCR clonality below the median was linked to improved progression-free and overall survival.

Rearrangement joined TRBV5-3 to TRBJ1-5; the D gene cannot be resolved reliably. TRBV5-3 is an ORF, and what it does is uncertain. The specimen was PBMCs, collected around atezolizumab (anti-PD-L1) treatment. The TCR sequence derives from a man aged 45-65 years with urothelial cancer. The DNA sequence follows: TGTGCCAGAAGCTTGCTGGGAGGCAATCAGCCCCAGCATTTT. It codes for CARSLLGGNQPQHF.